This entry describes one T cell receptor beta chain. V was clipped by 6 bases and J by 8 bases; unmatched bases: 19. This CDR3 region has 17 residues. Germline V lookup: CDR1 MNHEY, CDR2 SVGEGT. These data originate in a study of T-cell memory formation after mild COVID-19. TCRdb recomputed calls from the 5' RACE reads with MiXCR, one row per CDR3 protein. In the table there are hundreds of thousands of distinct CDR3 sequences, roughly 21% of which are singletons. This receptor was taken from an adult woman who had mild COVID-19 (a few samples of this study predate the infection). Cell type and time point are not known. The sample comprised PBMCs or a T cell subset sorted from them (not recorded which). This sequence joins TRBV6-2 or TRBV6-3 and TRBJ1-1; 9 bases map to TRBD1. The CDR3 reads CASSPTGGRKESEEAFF. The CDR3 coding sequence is TGTGCCAGCAGCCCTACAGGGGGCAGGAAAGAATCGGAGGAAGCTTTCTTT.